These T cell receptor beta chains were read from a single sample in a study of human versus mouse CDR3 diversity and MHC coevolution. The method was immunoSEQ multiplex PCR; TCRdb's version includes in-frame clones alone and lacks a portion of them. The table includes 80,000 or so clones, roughly 93% detected once. The sequencing sample was made of naive CD4+ T cells from blood. The receptors were gathered from a person aged 25 to 75 in good health. CDR3s include the opening cysteine and the closing phenylalanine or tryptophan. The D gene is left open where the match is weak. The size of a clone is reported for some rows only, either as once, few or many, or as a class for expanded clones.

J: TRBJ2-1; D: -; V: TRBV11-3; size: -; CDR3: CASSTGGTYNEQFF; DNA: TGTGCCAGCAGCACCGGGGGAACCTACAATGAGCAGTTCTTC
J: TRBJ2-5; D: -; V: TRBV18; size: -; CDR3: CASSPFPETQYF; DNA: TGTGCCAGCTCACCCTTTCCCGAGACCCAGTACTTC
J: TRBJ1-4; D: TRBD1; V: TRBV7-9; size: -; CDR3: CASSVHGTGVTMREKLFF; DNA: TGTGCCAGCAGCGTACACGGGACAGGGGTTACCATGCGCGAAAAACTGTTTTTT
J: TRBJ1-2; D: TRBD1; V: TRBV7-9; size: -; CDR3: CASSLRGGHGYTF; DNA: TGTGCCAGCAGCTTGAGAGGGGGCCATGGCTACACCTTC
J: TRBJ2-7; D: -; V: TRBV28; size: -; CDR3: CASSLKTDRPYEQYF; DNA: TGTGCCAGCAGTTTAAAGACAGATCGGCCCTACGAGCAGTACTTC
J: TRBJ2-6; D: -; V: TRBV10-3; size: -; CDR3: CAISPLTGANVLTF; DNA: TGTGCCATCAGTCCCCTGACAGGGGCCAACGTCCTGACTTTC
J: TRBJ1-2; D: -; V: TRBV11-2; size: -; CDR3: CASSLVRNGYTF; DNA: TGTGCCAGCAGCTTAGTGAGGAATGGCTACACCTTC
J: TRBJ1-5; D: TRBD1; V: TRBV7-2; size: -; CDR3: CASSQGASNQPQHF; DNA: TGTGCCAGCAGCCAGGGGGCAAGCAATCAGCCCCAGCATTTT
J: TRBJ2-2; D: TRBD1; V: TRBV14; size: -; CDR3: CASSQEGQATGELFF; DNA: TGTGCCAGCAGCCAAGAGGGACAGGCCACCGGGGAGCTGTTTTTT
J: TRBJ1-2; D: -; V: TRBV7-9; size: -; CDR3: CASSLAGEFGYTF; DNA: TGCGCCAGCAGCTTAGCAGGAGAATTTGGCTACACCTTC
J: TRBJ2-7; D: -; V: TRBV10-3; size: -; CDR3: CAISGTVAHAGYEQYF; DNA: TGTGCCATCAGTGGAACCGTGGCACACGCAGGGTACGAGCAGTACTTC
J: TRBJ2-7; D: -; V: TRBV7-2; size: -; CDR3: CASSLAAGHDEQYF; DNA: TGTGCCAGCAGCTTAGCGGCAGGGCACGACGAGCAATACTTC
J: TRBJ1-1; D: TRBD1; V: TRBV29-1; size: -; CDR3: CSVVLQGGTEAFF; DNA: TGCAGCGTTGTACTCCAGGGGGGCACTGAAGCTTTCTTT
J: TRBJ2-1; D: -; V: TRBV9; size: -; CDR3: CASSRGFDEQFF; DNA: TGTGCCAGCAGCAGGGGGTTTGATGAGCAGTTCTTC
J: TRBJ1-5; D: TRBD1; V: TRBV27; size: -; CDR3: CASSRQGWDSPQHF; DNA: TGTGCCAGCAGTCGACAGGGGTGGGATTCGCCCCAGCATTTT
J: TRBJ1-2; D: -; V: TRBV4-3; size: -; CDR3: CASSQDDTANYGYTF; DNA: TGCGCCAGCAGCCAAGACGACACAGCCAACTATGGCTACACCTTC
J: TRBJ1-2; D: TRBD1; V: TRBV28; size: once; CDR3: CASGTGQGARGYTF; DNA: TGTGCCAGCGGGACGGGACAGGGGGCGCGTGGCTACACCTTC
J: TRBJ2-3; D: TRBD1; V: TRBV11-2; size: once; CDR3: CASSLDRSPDTQYF; DNA: TGTGCCAGCAGCCTGGACAGGAGCCCAGATACGCAGTATTTT
J: TRBJ1-5; D: -; V: TRBV4-3; size: -; CDR3: CASSQETAANQPQHF; DNA: TGCGCCAGCAGCCAAGAGACTGCTGCTAATCAGCCCCAGCATTTT
J: TRBJ2-7; D: TRBD1; V: TRBV18; size: -; CDR3: CASSRDRGAYEQYF; DNA: TGTGCCAGCTCACGGGACAGGGGGGCCTACGAGCAGTACTTC
J: TRBJ1-1; D: -; V: TRBV28; size: -; CDR3: CASRSTGLGTEAFF; DNA: TGTGCCAGCAGGTCCACAGGGCTAGGCACTGAAGCTTTCTTT
J: TRBJ2-1; D: -; V: TRBV7-2; size: -; CDR3: CASSSLQGAYNEQFF; DNA: TGTGCCAGCAGCTCCCTACAGGGCGCCTACAATGAGCAGTTCTTC
J: TRBJ1-1; D: TRBD1; V: TRBV6-1; size: -; CDR3: CASREGASTEAFF; DNA: TGTGCCAGCAGGGAGGGGGCCAGCACTGAAGCTTTCTTT
J: TRBJ2-7; D: -; V: TRBV28; size: -; CDR3: CASNSPRGSYEQYF; DNA: TGTGCCAGCAATAGCCCCAGGGGCTCCTACGAGCAGTACTTC
J: TRBJ2-7; D: -; V: TRBV5-5; size: -; CDR3: CASRIGSREQYF; DNA: TGTGCCAGCAGAATTGGGAGTCGTGAGCAGTACTTC
J: TRBJ1-1; D: -; V: TRBV28; size: -; CDR3: CASSPGGTLNTEAFF; DNA: TGTGCCAGCAGCCCGGGCGGGACCTTGAACACTGAAGCTTTCTTT
J: TRBJ2-1; D: TRBD1; V: TRBV28; size: -; CDR3: CASGGTGYRNEQFF; DNA: TGTGCCAGCGGGGGGACAGGGTACAGGAATGAGCAGTTCTTC
J: TRBJ1-5; D: -; V: TRBV6-5; size: -; CDR3: CASNREGWNQPQHF; DNA: TGTGCCAGCAACAGGGAGGGTTGGAATCAGCCCCAGCATTTT
J: TRBJ2-1; D: TRBD2; V: TRBV27; size: -; CDR3: CASSLTRRGGTYNEQFF; DNA: TGTGCCAGCAGTCTAACACGGCGGGGGGGAACCTACAATGAGCAGTTCTTC